A selection of T cell receptor beta chains follows, all from one sample in a study of OX40 agonist ivuxolimab in advanced cancers. TCRdb keeps only in-frame clones here, not all; method: immunoSEQ multiplex PCR. The sample shows some 72,000 clones, 92% of them seen only once. The sample consisted of CD4+ or CD8+ T cells sorted from blood, taken in a trial of the OX40 agonist ivuxolimab. Receptors were obtained from an adult with an advanced solid tumor such as melanoma, head and neck, liver or kidney cancer. The CDR3 runs from the conserved cysteine through the conserved F or W.

TRBV10-3	14	TRBJ2-3	CAISEVGGRDTQYF
TRBV27	14	TRBJ1-2	CASSFWTGGAGYTF
TRBV19	14	TRBJ1-5	CASSIQGSFQPQHF
TRBV7-2	15	TRBJ1-5	CASSLYQGAYQPQHF
TRBV15	15	TRBJ2-7	CATSRDKRHPYEQYF
TRBV5-1	14	TRBJ2-2	CASRGLAGTGELFF
TRBV25-1	14	TRBJ1-1	CASSEKGGFTEAFF
TRBV7-2	12	TRBJ2-1	CASSSQGGEQFF
TRBV6-5	14	TRBJ1-5	CASSSPAGGQPQHF
TRBV30	12	TRBJ1-2	CAWRPKSYGYTF
TRBV7-2	16	TRBJ2-1	CASSQDHSPAYNEQFF
TRBV5-5	17	TRBJ2-7	CASSLDTPPTFSYEQYF
TRBV6-1	11	TRBJ1-2	CATGQTYGYTF
TRBV4-1	15	TRBJ2-4	CASSHPGLAKNIQYF
TRBV28	15	TRBJ1-6	CASRSGPQYNSPLHF